The next 24 T cell receptor beta chains were all read from a single sample in a study of cytomegalovirus exposure and HLA in healthy donors. The PCR ran on 60 Vbeta and 13 Jbeta primers. Measured with immunoSEQ multiplex PCR; TCRdb has only the in-frame clones, and not every one. The top ten clones hold 1.3% of a sample with about 180,000 clones, around four fifths of them seen once. Input material: PBMCs. All receptors come from a man aged 30 to 39 in good health and CMV-seronegative.

V and J are TRBV5-1 and TRBJ2-5; D might be TRBD1 (5 bases). This CDR3 contains 14 residues. V lost 3 bases to trimming and J lost 1 base, with 10 bases between them. Germline CDR1 is SGHRS and CDR2 is YFSETQ. The DNA of the CDR3 is TGCGCCAGCAGCTACAGGTCCCCCCAAGAGACCCAGTACTTC. Translation: CASSYRSPQETQYF.

The chain is built from TRBV7-2 and TRBJ1-1; 7 bases map to TRBD1. CDR3 size: 14 residues. The germline CDR1 and CDR2 sequences are SGHTA and FQGNSA. J lost 1 base, V lost 4 bases, and 3 bases had no gene match. The CDR3 nucleotides read TGTGCCAGCAGCTCCCGGGACAGGAACACTGAAGCTTTCTTT. Its translation is CASSSRDRNTEAFF.

J is TRBJ1-5 and V is TRBV6-1; TRBD1 matches 7 bases. The V and J ends lost 3 bases and 1 base, in that order; junction bases with no gene match: 9. The CDR3 contains 17 residues. CDR1 and CDR2 (germline): MNHNS, SASEGT. CDR3 protein: CASSEGRQGRSNQPQHF. DNA for the CDR3: TGTGCCAGCAGTGAGGGCCGACAGGGAAGGAGCAATCAGCCCCAGCATTTT.

The rearrangement links TRBV9 to TRBJ2-5, with 7 nucleotides matching TRBD1. Germline values: CDR1 SGDLS, CDR2 YYNGEE. The CDR3 has 13 amino acids. The trim removed 3 bases at V and 2 bases at J, leaving 1 base unmatched. The CDR3 DNA is TGTGCCAGCAGCGCGGGACAGCAAGAGACCCAGTACTTC. Translated, it gives CASSAGQQETQYF.

The CDR3 DNA reads as TGTGCCATCAGTGAGTCGGCCGTACCGGGGGGCAATCAGCCCCAGCATTTT. Translated: CAISESAVPGGNQPQHF. The genes are TRBV10-3 and TRBJ1-5; a weak D match, TRBD1 (5 bases). From germline, CDR1 is ENHRY and CDR2 SYGVKD. This CDR3 comprises 17 residues. With 0 bases removed from V and 2 bases from J, the gap between germline ends came to 14 bases.

The V and J genes are TRBV28 and TRBJ2-7; D perhaps matches TRBD2 (7 bases). With 4 bases removed from V and 3 bases from J, the gap between germline ends came to 13 bases. Germline V gene sequence: CDR1 MDHEN, CDR2 SYDVKM. This CDR3 spans 14 amino acids. This chain's CDR3 is CASSSGGADYEQYF. CDR3 sequence (DNA): TGTGCCAGCAGTTCTGGGGGGGCAGACTACGAGCAGTACTTC.

The V call is TRBV13, the J call TRBJ2-1, with 7 bases that match TRBD2. V lost 5 bases and J lost 9; bases outside the gene matches: 19. Germline V gene sequence: CDR1 PRHDT, CDR2 FYEKMQ (reference sequence). CDR3 length: 17 amino acids. CDR3: CASSPTKLRLAGGEQFF. Here the CDR3 DNA reads TGTGCCAGCAGCCCCACCAAACTTCGACTAGCAGGCGGTGAGCAGTTCTTC.

The rearrangement joins TRBV6-5 to TRBJ1-6; D gene uncertain. Germline loops: CDR1 MNHEY, CDR2 SVGAGI. The ends were cut back, 5 bases at V and 9 bases at J, with 14 bases in the middle. This CDR3 has 14 amino acids. Written as DNA, the CDR3 is TGTGCCAGCAGTCAGCAGGTGGTCGGTTCACCCCTCCACTTT. It yields the protein CASSQQVVGSPLHF.

This sequence joins TRBV18 and TRBJ1-1, with D uncertain. The V end was cut by 6 bases, the J end by 4 bases, with 12 bases between. This CDR3 is 13 amino acids long. Germline V lookup: CDR1 KGHSH, CDR2 LQKENI. The CDR3 nucleotides read TGTGCCAGCTCCCCGTCGGGGAGCACTGAAGCTTTCTTT. This sequence encodes CASSPSGSTEAFF.

V and J are TRBV11-2 and TRBJ1-1, with 7 bases lining up with TRBD1. Germline V gene lookup returns CDR1 SGHAT and CDR2 FQNNGV. The junction had 8 bases not matched to a gene; V was cut back by 4 bases and J by 6 bases. This CDR3 is 14 amino acids long. The CDR3 loop is CASSSGTAYPEAFF. CDR3 coding DNA: TGTGCCAGCAGCTCCGGGACAGCTTACCCTGAAGCTTTCTTT.

The J gene is TRBJ2-5, the V gene TRBV28; the match to TRBD1 covers 8 bases. In germline, CDR1 is MDHEN, CDR2 SYDVKM. The CDR3 runs 14 residues. After removal of 5 bases from V and 5 bases from J, the junction contained 7 bases not matched to a gene. DNA for the CDR3: TGTGCCAGCAGTCAAGACAGGGGCCGGGAGACCCAGTACTTC. It is translated as CASSQDRGRETQYF.

The chain uses TRBV11-2 and TRBJ1-4; perhaps TRBD1 as D (6 bases). Per germline, CDR1 SGHAT and CDR2 FQNNGV. The CDR3 is 14 residues long. Trimming pared 5 bases from V and 7 bases from J, leaving 14 bases between. The CDR3 protein is CASSAGAWGEKLFF. DNA for the CDR3: TGTGCCAGCAGCGCAGGGGCGTGGGGTGAAAAACTGTTTTTT.

This clone was counted a single time. J is TRBJ2-5 and V is TRBV5-4; TRBD2 might be the D (6 bases). V lost 6 bases and J 5 bases, leaving 26 bases between the germline ends. CDR3 length: 17 amino acids. The V gene's germline CDR1 is SGHNT and CDR2 YYREEE (reference sequence). CDR3 DNA sequence: TGTGCCAGCACCTTAAACGATTCTAGCGAGAGGTGGGAGACCCAGTACTTC. Amino acids: CASTLNDSSERWETQYF.

The V and J genes are TRBV5-1 and TRBJ1-2; 7 bases agree with TRBD1. The germline gives CDR1 SGHRS, CDR2 YFSETQ. V gave up 4 bases and J gave up 2 bases; unmatched junction bases: 8. CDR3 length equals 15 residues. This CDR3 is CASSPGGTENYGYTF. The CDR3 DNA reads TGCGCCAGCAGCCCGGGGGGGACAGAAAACTATGGCTACACCTTC.

V and J are TRBV18 and TRBJ1-1; 7 bases line up with TRBD1. Germline V gene lookup returns CDR1 KGHSH and CDR2 LQKENI. Trimming at V came to 3 bases and at J to 2 bases, leaving 9 bases not matched to a gene. This CDR3 is built from 16 residues. As DNA, the CDR3 is TGTGCCAGCTCACCTGCGACAGGGCGGAGAAACACTGAAGCTTTCTTT. This codes for CASSPATGRRNTEAFF.

The chain is built from TRBV6-6 and TRBJ2-7; 9 bases are shared with TRBD2. Trimming took 5 bases from V and 0 from J; bases not matched to a gene: 5. The germline gives CDR1 MNHNY, CDR2 SVGAGI (reference sequence). This CDR3 is 15 amino acids long. CDR3 loop: CASSETSGNSYEQYF. The CDR3 DNA follows: TGTGCCAGCAGTGAGACTAGCGGAAACTCCTACGAGCAGTACTTC.

The V and J genes are TRBV7-6 and TRBJ2-2; D uncertain. V lost 0 bases, J lost 5 bases, and 10 bases lay in between. Germline loops: CDR1 SGHVS, CDR2 FNYEAQ. The CDR3 spans 15 residues. CDR3 in DNA: TGTGCCAGCAGCTTAGCTCCACTGATTACCGGGGAGCTGTTTTTT. It translates to CASSLAPLITGELFF.

This chain links TRBV7-2 with TRBJ1-2, with D perhaps TRBD1 (6 bases). The CDR3 is made up of 14 amino acids. Germline CDR1 is SGHTA and CDR2 is FQGNSA. Trimming took off 7 bases at V and 6 bases at J, with 18 bases between the two ends. CDR3 in amino acids: CASNLERTANGYTF. For the CDR3, the DNA is TGTGCCAGCAACCTAGAACGGACAGCTAATGGCTACACCTTC.

The table lists this clone with a count of one. The chain combines TRBV5-1 with TRBJ2-1; 7 nucleotides align to TRBD1. CDR3 length equals 15 residues. Germline V gene data show CDR1 as SGHRS and CDR2 as YFSETQ. V was pared by 4 bases and J by 3 bases, with 7 bases of the junction left unmatched. The CDR3 DNA is TGCGCCAGCAGCCCCGGGGACAGTAGCTACAATGAGCAGTTCTTC. Its protein product is CASSPGDSSYNEQFF. The full variable domain, in which reference TRBV5-1 and TRBJ2-1 provide the parts outside the CDR3, is KAGVTQTPRYLIKTRGQQVTLSCSPISGHRSVSWYQQTPGQGLQFLFEYFSETQRNKGNFPGRFSGRQFSNSRSEMNVSTLELGDSALYLCASSPGDSSYNEQFFGPGTRLTVL.

This clone was seen just once. The chain has TRBV6-1 and TRBJ1-5, with D tentatively TRBD1 (5 bases). The germline CDR1 and CDR2 sequences are MNHNS and SASEGT. The CDR3 totals 15 residues. The V end was cut by 2 bases, the J end by 3 bases, with 11 bases between. As DNA, the CDR3 is TGTGCCAGCAGTGAAATTGCAGGGTCCAATCAGCCCCAGCATTTT. It encodes CASSEIAGSNQPQHF.

This clone was counted between two and nine times. The same CDR3 also results from other DNA sequences found in this sample. The gene calls are TRBV28 and TRBJ2-5; 11 positions agree with TRBD2. Germline assignment: CDR1 MDHEN and CDR2 SYDVKM. With 6 bases clipped from V and 4 bases from J, the junction kept 7 bases outside the gene matches. The CDR3 extends over 15 amino acids. The CDR3 nucleotides are TGTGCCAGCAGAAATAGCGGGGGGGTGGGAGAGACCCAGTACTTC. Protein product: CASRNSGGVGETQYF. The variable domain in full, completed from reference TRBV28 and TRBJ2-5, reads DVKVTQSSRYLVKRTGEKVFLECVQDMDHENMFWYRQDPGLGLRLIYFSYDVKMKEKGDIPEGYSVSREKKERFSLILESASTNQTSMYLCASRNSGGVGETQYFGPGTRLLVL.

The genes are TRBV28 and TRBJ1-4; TRBD1 matches at 12 bases. Germline loops: CDR1 MDHEN, CDR2 SYDVKM. The CDR3 has 15 amino acids. The junction had 6 bases not matched to a gene; V was cut back by 6 bases and J by 7 bases. In DNA, the CDR3 is TGTGCCAGCAGGGATGAGGGACAGGGGGCTGAAAAACTGTTTTTT. This codes for CASRDEGQGAEKLFF.

This chain joins TRBV2 and TRBJ1-1; D unclear. The V gene's germline CDR1 is SNHLY and CDR2 FYNNEI. The length of the CDR3 is 14 residues. V lost 5 bases, J lost 1 base, and 11 bases lay in between. The DNA for the CDR3 is TGTGCCAGCAGTATCGAGGCTGGGAACACTGAAGCTTTCTTT. Protein product: CASSIEAGNTEAFF.

The chain joins TRBV6-1 to TRBJ1-4; weak D call: TRBD1 (5 bases). Germline CDR1 is MNHNS and CDR2 is SASEGT. V lost 9 bases, J lost 5 bases, and 16 bases lay in between. The CDR3 has 14 amino acids. CDR3 sequence: CASSGEGRNEKLFF. The CDR3, as DNA: TGTGCCAGTTCCGGGGAGGGACGCAATGAAAAACTGTTTTTT.